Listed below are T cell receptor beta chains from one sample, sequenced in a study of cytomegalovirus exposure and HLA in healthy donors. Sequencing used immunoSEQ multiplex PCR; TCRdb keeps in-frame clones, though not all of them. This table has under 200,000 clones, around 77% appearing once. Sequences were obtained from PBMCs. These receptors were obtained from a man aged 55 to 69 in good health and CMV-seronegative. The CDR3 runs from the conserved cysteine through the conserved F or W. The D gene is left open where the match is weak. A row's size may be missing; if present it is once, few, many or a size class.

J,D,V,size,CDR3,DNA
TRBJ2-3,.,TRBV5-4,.,CASSLGGLRRDTQYF,TGTGCCAGCAGCTTGGGGGGACTCCGCCGGGATACGCAGTATTTT
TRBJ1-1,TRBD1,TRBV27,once,CASRPLRGMAGGWSTEAFF,TGTGCCAGCAGACCCCTTAGGGGTATGGCAGGGGGTTGGAGCACTGAAGCTTTCTTT
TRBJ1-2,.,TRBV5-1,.,CASSLEGANYGYTF,TGCGCCAGCAGCTTGGAAGGGGCCAACTATGGCTACACCTTC
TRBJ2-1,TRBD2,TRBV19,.,CASSTGLDGEQFF,TGTGCCAGTAGTACTGGACTAGACGGTGAGCAGTTCTTC
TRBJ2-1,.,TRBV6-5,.,CASRARGTLYNEQFF,TGTGCCAGCAGGGCCCGAGGGACTCTTTACAATGAGCAGTTCTTC
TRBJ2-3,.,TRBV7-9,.,CASSLKTVGSTDTQYF,TGTGCCAGCAGCTTAAAGACAGTGGGTTCCACAGATACGCAGTATTTT
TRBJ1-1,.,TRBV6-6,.,CASSYYGHNTEAFF,TGTGCCAGCAGTTACTACGGACACAACACTGAAGCTTTCTTT
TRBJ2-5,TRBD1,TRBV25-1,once,CASSEYTGGQETQYF,TGTGCCAGCAGTGAATATACAGGGGGCCAAGAGACCCAGTACTTC
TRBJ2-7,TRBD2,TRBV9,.,CASSAQATGGVAQYF,TGTGCCAGCAGCGCGCAGGCCACGGGAGGGGTAGCGCAGTACTTC
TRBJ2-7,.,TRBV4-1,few,CASSQELAYEQYF,TGCGCCAGCAGCCAAGAACTCGCCTACGAGCAGTACTTC
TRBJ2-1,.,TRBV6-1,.,CASSEFSLRNEQFF,TGTGCCAGCAGTGAATTTTCCCTGCGCAATGAGCAGTTCTTC
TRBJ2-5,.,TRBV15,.,CATSRDIGSRETQYF,TGTGCCACCAGCAGAGATATCGGGTCCCGAGAGACCCAGTACTTC
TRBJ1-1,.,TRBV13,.,CASSLVKYTEAFF,TGTGCCAGCAGCTTAGTCAAATACACTGAAGCTTTCTTT
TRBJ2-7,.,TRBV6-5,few,CASTKGGYEQYF,TGTGCCAGCACCAAAGGGGGATACGAGCAGTACTTC
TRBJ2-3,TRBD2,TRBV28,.,CASSTTSGITDTQYF,TGTGCCAGCAGTACGACTAGCGGGATTACAGATACGCAGTATTTT
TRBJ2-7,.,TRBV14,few,CASSAGLSSYEQYF,TGTGCCAGCAGCGCAGGGTTAAGCTCCTACGAGCAGTACTTC
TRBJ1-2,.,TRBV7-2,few,CASGDRSYGYTF,TGTGCCAGCGGAGACAGAAGCTATGGCTACACCTTC
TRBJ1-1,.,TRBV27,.,CASSPHKNTEAFF,TGTGCCAGCAGTCCGCACAAGAACACTGAAGCTTTCTTT
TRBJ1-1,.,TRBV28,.,CASRRGMNTEAFF,TGTGCCAGCAGGCGGGGCATGAACACTGAAGCTTTCTTT
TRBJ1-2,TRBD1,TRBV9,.,CASSPQGQNYGYTF,TGTGCCAGCAGCCCGCAGGGACAGAACTATGGCTACACCTTC
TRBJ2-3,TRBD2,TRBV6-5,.,CASSRLAGETDTQYF,TGTGCCAGCAGTAGACTAGCGGGGGAGACAGATACGCAGTATTTT
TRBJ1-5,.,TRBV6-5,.,CASSYDSYQPQHF,TGTGCCAGCAGTTACGACAGTTATCAGCCCCAGCATTTT
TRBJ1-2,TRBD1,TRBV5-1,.,CASKTTGSGNYGYTF,TGCGCCAGCAAAACGACAGGGAGTGGTAACTATGGCTACACCTTC
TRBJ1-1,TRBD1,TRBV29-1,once,CSPHPTGANTEAFF,TGCAGCCCCCACCCGACAGGGGCCAACACTGAAGCTTTCTTT
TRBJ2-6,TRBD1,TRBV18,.,CASSPSTGQVGGANVLTF,TGTGCCAGCTCACCTTCGACAGGGCAAGTCGGTGGGGCCAACGTCCTGACTTTC
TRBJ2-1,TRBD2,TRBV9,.,CASSEGLAGDGEQFF,TGTGCCAGCAGCGAGGGACTAGCGGGAGATGGTGAGCAGTTCTTC
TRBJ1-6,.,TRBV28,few,CASSFRGANSPLHF,TGTGCCAGCAGTTTCAGGGGAGCGAATTCACCCCTCCACTTT
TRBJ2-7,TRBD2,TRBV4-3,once,CASSQDLAREPWAGAYEQYF,TGCGCCAGCAGCCAAGATCTTGCGCGGGAGCCCTGGGCTGGGGCCTACGAGCAGTACTTC